These T cell receptor beta chains were read from a single sample in a study of blood T cells in healthy people across ages. TCRdb itself ran the 5' RACE reads through MiXCR, one entry per CDR3 protein. Of approximately 1.5 million distinct CDR3 sequences listed, approximately 39% are singletons. Source material: blood. These TCRs come from a young woman in good health. CDR3s include the opening cysteine and the closing phenylalanine or tryptophan. D genes are given only for firm matches. Not all rows give a size; the values are once, few, many and, for expanded clones, a class.

j_gene | abundance | v_gene | d_gene | CDR3nt | CDR3aa
TRBJ2-5 | few | TRBV6-6 | . | TGTGCCAGCAGTTACTCCGGTGGCGGGACCCAGTACTTC | CASSYSGGGTQYF
TRBJ1-4 | . | TRBV29-1 | TRBD1 | TGCAGCGCCATGACAGGGGGTAATGAAAAACTGTTTTTT | CSAMTGGNEKLFF
TRBJ2-7 | . | TRBV14 | . | TGTGCCAGCAGCCTCACCTCAGCCGGATTAGCCTACGAGCAGTACTTC | CASSLTSAGLAYEQYF
TRBJ1-2 | . | TRBV5-1 | . | TGCGCCAGCAGCTTGGATGGGGTGGCTAACTATGGCTACACCTTC | CASSLDGVANYGYTF
TRBJ1-5 | many | TRBV20-1 | . | TGCAGTGCTCCCCGGGTGGGGGGGACGATGGGCAATCAGCCCCAGCATTTT | CSAPRVGGTMGNQPQHF
TRBJ1-2 | few | TRBV27 | . | TGTGCCAGCAGCTCAACAGTGGGGTATGGCTACACCTTC | CASSSTVGYGYTF
TRBJ1-2 | few | TRBV7-2 | . | TGTGCCAGCAGCTTAGACAGGGTGACTAACTATGGCTACACCTTC | CASSLDRVTNYGYTF
TRBJ2-4 | . | TRBV7-2 | . | TGTGCCAGCAGCCTGAGGGGGTATGAAAACATTCAGTACTTC | CASSLRGYENIQYF
TRBJ1-1 | few | TRBV10-3 | . | TGTGCCATCAGTGAGTCGGCACCCTACCACACTGAAGCTTTCTTT | CAISESAPYHTEAFF
TRBJ2-5 | few | TRBV18 | . | TGTGCCAGCTCACCACCGACCCAAGAGACCCAGTACTTC | CASSPPTQETQYF
TRBJ2-3 | few | TRBV28 | TRBD2 | TGTGCCAGCCCCCCGGGAGGTGTAGGATTGGGTACAGATACGCAGTATTTT | CASPPGGVGLGTDTQYF
TRBJ2-1 | many | TRBV20-1 | TRBD2 | TGCAGTGCTAGGGGACTAGCGGAGCACAATGAGCAGTTCTTC | CSARGLAEHNEQFF
TRBJ2-5 | few | TRBV12-3/TRBV12-4 | . | TGTGCCAGCAGTTTCAAACCCATGGCTAGCAGAAACCAAGAGACCCAGTACTTC | CASSFKPMASRNQETQYF
TRBJ2-1 | . | TRBV2 | TRBD1 | TGTGCCAGCAGTGATTCGGACAGGGGGATCTACAATGAGCAGTTCTTC | CASSDSDRGIYNEQFF
TRBJ2-1 | . | TRBV4-3 | . | TGCGCCAGCAGCCAAGATAGCCGGGGTTACTACAATGAGCAGTTCTTC | CASSQDSRGYYNEQFF
TRBJ2-2 | . | TRBV3-1 | TRBD2 | TGTGCCAGCAGCCAGCTCGGGGGACTAGCAGGCACCGGGGAGCTGTTTTTT | CASSQLGGLAGTGELFF
TRBJ1-2 | . | TRBV6-5 | . | TGTGCCAGCAACAAAGATGTCGCGGACCGCCGTGGCTACACCTTC | CASNKDVADRRGYTF
TRBJ2-5 | . | TRBV4-1 | TRBD2 | TGCGCCAGCAGCCAAGAACCTCCAGCGGGGGTTCCAGGGACCCAGTACTTC | CASSQEPPAGVPGTQYF
TRBJ2-7 | . | TRBV27 | . | TGTGCCAGCAGTATCTCGGGCGAACTCGAGCAGTACTTC | CASSISGELEQYF
TRBJ2-1 | . | TRBV12-3/TRBV12-4 | . | TGTGCCAGCAGTTTAAGTGCGGGGAACTCCTACAATGAGCAGTTCTTC | CASSLSAGNSYNEQFF
TRBJ1-1 | . | TRBV10-3 | . | TGTGCCATCAGTGGAAGGGGGGTTGGCACTGAAGCTTTCTTT | CAISGRGVGTEAFF
TRBJ1-5 | . | TRBV15 | . | TGTGCCACCAGCGCACGCGGGACACCTATCAATCAGCCCCAGCATTTT | CATSARGTPINQPQHF
TRBJ2-7 | few | TRBV27 | TRBD2 | TGTGCCAGCAGTTTTACTAGCGGAACCTACGAGCAGTACTTC | CASSFTSGTYEQYF
TRBJ1-6 | . | TRBV6-2/TRBV6-3 | TRBD1 | TGTGCCAGCGCAGACCGGACAGGGAGCTCACCCCTCCACTTT | CASADRTGSSPLHF
TRBJ2-5 | few | TRBV30 | . | TGTGCCTGGAGTAAAACTAGTTGGGTGGAAGACCAAGAGACCCAGTACTTC | CAWSKTSWVEDQETQYF
TRBJ2-3 | . | TRBV24-1 | . | TGTGCCACCAGTGATTTTCGAGATACGCAGTATTTT | CATSDFRDTQYF
TRBJ1-1 | . | TRBV29-1 | . | TGCAGCGTTGCAGGGCGTGTAAGCCTGGGCACTGAAGCTTTCTTT | CSVAGRVSLGTEAFF
TRBJ2-3 | few | TRBV21-1 | . | TGTGCCAGCAGCTTCCGGCGGGCGAGGGACACAGATACGCAGTATTTT | CASSFRRARDTDTQYF
TRBJ2-4 | . | TRBV6-6 | . | TGTGCCAGCAGTTACTCGTTCTCGGCCAAAAACATTCAGTACTTC | CASSYSFSAKNIQYF
TRBJ2-7 | many | TRBV20-1 | TRBD2 | TGCAGTGCTAGAGTAGTGGAAGGGGCGGGAGGGCCGCGATACGAGCAGTACTTC | CSARVVEGAGGPRYEQYF
TRBJ2-1 | few | TRBV24-1 | TRBD2 | TGTGCCACCAGTTCAACACCCGGGACTAGCGGGAGTTGGCGCCTCTACAATGAGCAGTTCTTC | CATSSTPGTSGSWRLYNEQFF
TRBJ2-3 | few | TRBV20-1 | TRBD2 | TGCAGTGCAGAAAACCTAGCGGGGGTCCGGGATACGCAGTATTTT | CSAENLAGVRDTQYF
TRBJ2-5 | . | TRBV4-1 | . | TGCGCCAGCAGCCAACTCGGCCCGGGGACCCAGTACTTC | CASSQLGPGTQYF
TRBJ2-5 | few | TRBV5-1 | . | TGCGCCAGCAGCTTGGGGGTAGCTAGTGACGAGACCCAGTACTTC | CASSLGVASDETQYF
TRBJ2-7 | few | TRBV15 | . | TGTGCCACCAGCAGAATGGGCGGAAACTACGAGCAGTACTTC | CATSRMGGNYEQYF
TRBJ2-3 | . | TRBV10-3 | . | TGTGCCATCAGCGCCCCTTACGATACGCAGTATTTT | CAISAPYDTQYF
TRBJ1-6 | . | TRBV2 | . | TGTGCCAGCAGTGCAAACAGAGATTCACCCCTCCACTTT | CASSANRDSPLHF
TRBJ1-4 | few | TRBV28 | TRBD1 | TGTGCCAGCAGTGCCCCGGGACAGACTAGAAAACTGTTTTTT | CASSAPGQTRKLFF
TRBJ1-2 | few | TRBV11-2 | . | TGTGCCAGCAGCGCAACCGGGACAAATGGCTACACCTTC | CASSATGTNGYTF
TRBJ2-3 | . | TRBV5-1 | . | TGCGCCAGCAGCTTGGACCCCTTTCGGACTAGCACAGATACGCAGTATTTT | CASSLDPFRTSTDTQYF
TRBJ2-1 | . | TRBV20-1 | . | TGCAGTGCTAGAGACTTCCAGGGGAATGAGCAGTTCTTC | CSARDFQGNEQFF
TRBJ2-7 | . | TRBV7-6 | . | TGTGCCAGCAGCGCCTTAACCGCCTACGAGCAGTACTTC | CASSALTAYEQYF
TRBJ2-1 | . | TRBV5-1 | TRBD1 | TGCGCCAGCAGCTTGGGTCCCCCGACAGGGGGCGCCACCTACAATGAGCAGTTCTTC | CASSLGPPTGGATYNEQFF
TRBJ2-1 | . | TRBV28 | . | TGTGCCAGCGTCCCTAACCCGGTATCGAGGAGTGAGCAGTTCTTC | CASVPNPVSRSEQFF
TRBJ1-6 | . | TRBV7-2 | . | TGTGCCAGCTGTTCGTCGCGTTCAGGGAATTCACCCCTCCACTTT | CASCSSRSGNSPLHF
TRBJ2-2 | many | TRBV29-1 | . | TGCAGCGTCCTTAGAACCGGGGAGCTGTTTTTT | CSVLRTGELFF
TRBJ1-2 | few | TRBV20-1 | . | TGCAGTGCTAGAGTAGGGGCAGTAGCTAACTATGGCTACACCTTC | CSARVGAVANYGYTF
TRBJ2-7 | . | TRBV18 | . | TGTGCCAGCTCACCAAACCGGGACATAACCTACGAGCAGTACTTC | CASSPNRDITYEQYF
TRBJ1-1 | . | TRBV29-1 | . | TGCAGCGTTTACGGGGTTTTGGGCAACACTGAAGCTTTCTTT | CSVYGVLGNTEAFF
TRBJ2-3 | . | TRBV3-1 | . | TGTGCCAGCAGTTCGGACAGCTACACAGATACGCAGTATTTT | CASSSDSYTDTQYF
TRBJ2-1 | . | TRBV6-5 | TRBD2 | TGTGCCAGCAGTGACCGACTAGCAAATGAGCAGTTCTTC | CASSDRLANEQFF
TRBJ2-5 | . | TRBV7-9 | . | TGTGCCAGCAGCGGGCAGACCTCCTGGTGGGAGACCCAGTACTTC | CASSGQTSWWETQYF
TRBJ2-3 | few | TRBV4-3 | . | TGCGCCAGCAGCCAAGGTTACAGGGCTCTTCAGTATTTT | CASSQGYRALQYF
TRBJ2-7 | . | TRBV10-3 | . | TGTGCCATCAGCCTCGGGACGTCCACCTACGAGCAGTACTTC | CAISLGTSTYEQYF
TRBJ2-1 | . | TRBV5-4 | TRBD2 | TGTGCCAGCAGCTTCGGGGTAGCGGGGGCACGATCTTCTGAGCAGTTCTTC | CASSFGVAGARSSEQFF
TRBJ2-1 | . | TRBV11-3 | TRBD2 | TGTGCCAGCAGTTCGTCGACTAGCGGGAGTTATTATGAGCAGTTCTTC | CASSSSTSGSYYEQFF
TRBJ2-1 | . | TRBV11-1 | TRBD2 | TGTGCCAGCAGGTTGGGGCTAGCGGAGAACTACAATGAGCAGTTCTTC | CASRLGLAENYNEQFF
TRBJ1-2 | . | TRBV21-1 | . | TGTGCCAGCAGCAAACCGGGACAGGGGCCTTCGGGAGGTGGCTACACCTTC | CASSKPGQGPSGGGYTF
TRBJ2-1 | . | TRBV29-1 | . | TGCAGCGTCCGGAGGAGGGAAAGGTACAATGAGCAGTTCTTC | CSVRRRERYNEQFF
TRBJ2-2 | . | TRBV6-5 | TRBD2 | TGTGCCAGCAGTTACGGACTAGCGGGGGCCCGTTCGAACACCGGGGAGCTGTTTTTT | CASSYGLAGARSNTGELFF